Shown below are 21 T cell receptor beta chains from a single sample sequenced in a study of CD8 T cells in Susac syndrome. With random hexamers, 0.5 to 1 ug RNA was reverse transcribed. TCRdb re-analysed the immunoSEQ multiplex PCR reads in MiXCR, keeping a single row per CDR3 protein. The sample holds approximately 200,000 distinct CDR3 sequences, 92% seen once. The source material was CD8+ T cells from PBMCs. These receptor sequences come from a human donor with multiple sclerosis.

The chain links TRBV5-6 to TRBJ2-5; TRBD1 matches at 9 bases. The CDR3 totals 16 residues. Germline V gene lookup returns CDR1 SGHDT and CDR2 YYEEEE. The ends lost 4 bases at V and 5 bases at J; junction bases unmatched: 12. The CDR3 region has the DNA TGTGCCAGCAGCCCCGGGACAGGGCGTGGGGTGGAGACCCAGTACTTC. Translating it yields CASSPGTGRGVETQYF.

The genes are TRBV9 and TRBJ1-6; D may be TRBD1 (5 bases). V was clipped by 3 bases and J by 9 bases, with 13 bases between them. Germline V lookup: CDR1 SGDLS, CDR2 YYNGEE. CDR3 length: 14 amino acids. CDR3 nucleotide sequence: TGTGCCAGCAGCGCGGGGGGTGGAGGTTCACCCCTCCACTTT. It is translated as CASSAGGGGSPLHF.

A single count supports this clonotype. The chain recombines TRBV7-9 with TRBJ2-7, with 7 positions matching TRBD1. The CDR3 totals 16 residues. The trim removed 4 bases at V and 4 bases at J, leaving 13 bases unmatched. The germline V gene encodes CDR1 SEHNR and CDR2 FQNEAQ (reference sequence). The DNA for the CDR3 is TGTGCCAGCAGCTCATCCCGGGGACAGCGATTATACGAGCAGTACTTC. Translated, it gives CASSSSRGQRLYEQYF.

This chain connects TRBV6-2 or TRBV6-3 to TRBJ2-5, with a tentative D call TRBD2 (6 bases). Trimming took off 6 bases at V and 1 base at J, with 15 bases between the two ends. The CDR3 runs 15 residues. Germline loops: CDR1 MNHEY, CDR2 SVGEGT. CDR3 DNA: TGTGCCAGCAGCATTATAGGGACTCTCCAAGAGACCCAGTACTTC. It codes for CASSIIGTLQETQYF.

This clonotype was seen once. The chain is built from TRBV12-3 or TRBV12-4 and TRBJ2-7; perhaps D is TRBD1 or TRBD2 (6 bases each). The CDR3 contains 14 residues. Trimming took off 8 bases at V and 5 bases at J, with 19 bases between the two ends. DNA of the CDR3: TGTGCCAGCGCCAGTAAAGGGGGGTTCGACGAGCAGTACTTC. Encoded protein: CASASKGGFDEQYF.

The rearrangement links TRBV11-1 to TRBJ2-7, with 7 positions matching TRBD1. The CDR3 runs 15 residues. Germline values: CDR1 SGHAT, CDR2 FQDESV (reference sequence). After removal of 5 bases from V and 1 base from J, the junction contained 8 bases not matched to a gene. The CDR3, as DNA: TGTGCCAGCAGCCCAACACAGGGGTCATCCTACGAGCAGTACTTC. This sequence encodes CASSPTQGSSYEQYF.

This clonotype was observed a few times. The chain recombines TRBV14 with TRBJ2-3, with 7 bases identical to TRBD2. CDR1 and CDR2 (germline): SGHDN, FVKESK. With V trimmed by 6 bases and J by 3 bases, 6 bases remained unmatched. The CDR3 has 14 amino acids. CDR3 DNA sequence: TGTGCCAGCAGTATAGCGGGTTTGACAGATACGCAGTATTTT. Residues: CASSIAGLTDTQYF.

V is TRBV28 and J is TRBJ2-7; D unresolved. The ends were cut back, 2 bases at V and 5 bases at J, with 13 bases in the middle. The germline gives CDR1 MDHEN, CDR2 SYDVKM. The CDR3 extends over 14 amino acids. The CDR3 region has the DNA TGTGCCAGCAGTTTAGGGCCAGGAGCCCACGAGCAGTACTTC. Protein: CASSLGPGAHEQYF.

The chain uses TRBV7-9 and TRBJ2-5, with 12 nucleotides matching TRBD2. Looked up from germline, CDR1 is SEHNR and CDR2 is FQNEAQ (reference sequence). This CDR3 has 17 amino acids. Trimming cost V 2 bases and J 5 bases; bases outside gene matches: 9. CDR3 sequence (DNA): TGTGCCAGCAGCTTATCCCCTGGACTAGCGGGATTTGAGACCCAGTACTTC. As protein: CASSLSPGLAGFETQYF. The variable domain in full, with the rest retrieved from reference TRBV7-9 and TRBJ2-5, is DTGVSQNPRHKITKRGQNVTFRCDPISEHNRLYWYRQTLGQGPEFLTYFQNEAQLEKSRLLSDRFSAERPKGSFSTLEIQRTEQGDSAMYLCASSLSPGLAGFETQYFGPGTRLLVL.

The chain combines TRBV19 with TRBJ2-7; D is unresolved. The germline V gene has CDR1 LNHDA and CDR2 SQIVND (reference sequence). The CDR3 runs to 13 residues. V lost 3 bases to trimming and J lost 4 bases, with 10 bases between them. CDR3 nucleotides: TGTGCCAGTAGTATCGGCGTGGGATACGAGCAGTACTTC. Translating gives CASSIGVGYEQYF.

DNA for the CDR3: TGTGCCAGCAGCGATGGGACCGCCGGCACTGAAGCTTTCTTT. Translated, it gives CASSDGTAGTEAFF. V gene TRBV5-6 combines with J gene TRBJ1-1; tentative D call: TRBD1 (5 bases). The germline V gene has CDR1 SGHDT and CDR2 YYEEEE. The CDR3 is 14 residues long. The germline V and J ends were trimmed by 4 bases and 4 bases, with 14 bases remaining between them.

The chain combines TRBV12-3 or TRBV12-4 with TRBJ2-2; the match to TRBD2 covers 9 bases. The CDR3 consists of 17 residues. J gave up 6 bases and V 4 bases, and 12 bases lay outside the gene matches. CDR3 amino acids: CASSYPGIAGAAGELFF. CDR3 bases: TGTGCCAGCAGTTACCCTGGGATAGCGGGAGCTGCCGGGGAGCTGTTTTTT.

V gene TRBV27 combines with J gene TRBJ2-7, with 9 bases lining up with TRBD1. Germline loops: CDR1 MNHEY, CDR2 SMNVEV (reference sequence). The trim removed 3 bases at V and 3 bases at J, leaving 3 bases unmatched. This CDR3 spans 14 amino acids. CDR3 protein: CASSFSTGGYEQYF. The CDR3 DNA is TGTGCCAGCAGTTTCTCGACAGGGGGCTACGAGCAGTACTTC.

The chain combines TRBV21-1 with TRBJ2-1; TRBD2, as called in the table, went unchecked against the DNA. TRBV21-1 corresponds to a pseudogene. The CDR3 is 12 residues long. CDR3 nucleotides: TGTGCCAGCAGCAGTATGTGTGGACTCCCGTTCTTC. Protein product: CASSSMCGLPFF.

The chain combines TRBV7-2 with TRBJ2-1; D is unclear. CDR1 and CDR2 from the germline V gene are SGHTA and FQGNSA. The V end was cut by 2 bases, the J end by 8 bases, with 10 bases between. This CDR3 region has 13 residues. The CDR3 region is CASSLFNMDEQFF. In nucleotides, the CDR3 is TGTGCCAGCAGCTTATTTAACATGGATGAGCAGTTCTTC.

V usage is TRBV9 and J usage is TRBJ1-1; 7 bases fit TRBD1. The CDR3 sequence is 15 residues long. The V segment lost 0 bases and the J segment 1 base; nucleotides outside the gene matches: 3. Germline V CDR1 and CDR2: SGDLS, YYNGEE. The CDR3 sequence is CASSVGGDRNTEAFF. The CDR3 region has the DNA TGTGCCAGCAGCGTAGGAGGGGACAGGAACACTGAAGCTTTCTTT.

The J gene is TRBJ1-4, the V gene TRBV4-1, with 9 bases lining up with TRBD1. The CDR3 is 17 amino acids. Germline V gene sequence: CDR1 MGHRA, CDR2 YSYEKL. V shed 5 bases and J 3 bases; nucleotides not matched to a gene: 10. The CDR3 nucleotides read TGCGCCAGCAGCGGACGACAGGGGGAGCGTCCTAATGAAAAACTGTTTTTT. Translating gives CASSGRQGERPNEKLFF.

This clonotype was observed a few times. The genes are TRBV2 and TRBJ1-2, with 7 bases lining up with TRBD1. Germline V lookup: CDR1 SNHLY, CDR2 FYNNEI. The CDR3 consists of 15 residues. Trimming took 3 bases from V and 4 from J; bases not matched to a gene: 8. The CDR3 sequence is CASSEPRYRGYGYTF. Here the CDR3 DNA reads TGTGCCAGCAGTGAGCCCCGTTACAGGGGCTATGGCTACACCTTC. Based on the CDR3 plus reference TRBV2 and TRBJ1-2, the full variable domain is EPEVTQTPSHQVTQMGQEVILRCVPISNHLYFYWYRQILGQKVEFLVSFYNNEISEKSEIFDDQFSVERPDGSNFTLKIRSTKLEDSAMYFCASSEPRYRGYGYTFGSGTRLTVV.

V usage is TRBV27 and J usage is TRBJ2-1; 11 bases map to TRBD2. V was pared by 6 bases and J by 5 bases, with 0 bases of the junction left unmatched. This CDR3 contains 13 residues. The V gene's germline CDR1 is MNHEY and CDR2 SMNVEV (reference sequence). The CDR3 nucleotides read TGTGCCAGCAGACTAGCGGGGGACAATGAGCAGTTCTTC. Translated: CASRLAGDNEQFF.

This clonotype was found a few times. The gene calls are TRBV20-1 and TRBJ2-7; D is ambiguous. The germline gives CDR1 DFQATT, CDR2 SNEGSKA (reference sequence). The CDR3 spans 13 residues. Trimming shortened V by 4 bases and J by 0 bases, and 10 bases separated the two germline ends. CDR3 amino acids: CSATLPISYEQYF. The CDR3 DNA reads TGCAGTGCTACCCTACCAATCTCCTACGAGCAGTACTTC.

The chain combines TRBV12-3 or TRBV12-4 with TRBJ1-3; tentative D call: TRBD1 (5 bases). CDR3 length equals 14 residues. Trimming shortened V by 3 bases and J by 2 bases, and 8 bases separated the two germline ends. The CDR3 protein is CASSFGGAGNTIYF. CDR3 DNA sequence: TGTGCCAGCAGTTTTGGGGGGGCTGGAAACACCATATATTTT.